Below, 26 T cell receptor beta chains from the same sample are listed, as sequenced in a study of response to subunit inactivated influenza vaccine. TCRdb recomputed calls from the RT-PCR reads with MiXCR, one row per CDR3 protein. The sample contains around 170,000 distinct CDR3 sequences, roughly a tenth of which appear only once. This specimen was CD8+ T cells sorted from PBMCs, taken roughly 24 months after vaccination. These receptors originate from a man aged 45 to 70 who received an inactivated influenza vaccine.

In this sample, this clonotype turned up many times. The gene calls are TRBV12-3 or TRBV12-4 and TRBJ2-5; D may be TRBD1 (5 bases). The V end was cut by 6 bases, the J end by 5 bases, with 16 bases between. This CDR3 has 14 residues. The CDR3 sequence is CASSRPGRVETQYF. In DNA form, the CDR3 reads TGTGCCAGCAGCCGACCTGGCAGGGTTGAGACCCAGTACTTC.

This rearrangement joins TRBV6-5 to TRBJ1-2, with TRBD1 matching 9 bases. CDR1 is MNHEY, CDR2 SVGAGI, per germline. The CDR3 spans 15 residues. Trimming removed 2 bases from V and 8 bases from J; junction bases left unmatched: 9. CDR3 loop: CASSYDRDRVWGYTF. CDR3 nucleotide sequence: TGTGCCAGCAGTTACGACCGGGACAGGGTCTGGGGCTACACCTTC.

This clonotype was detected only a few times. The chain recombines TRBV28 with TRBJ2-3; D is unresolved. The length of the CDR3 is 16 residues. The V end was cut by 2 bases, the J end by 2 bases, with 14 bases between. CDR1 and CDR2 (germline): MDHEN, SYDVKM. The CDR3 nucleotides read TGTGCCAGCAGTTTACTCGGGCTAGAGGCCACAGATACGCAGTATTTT. Amino acids: CASSLLGLEATDTQYF.

This clonotype was observed a few times. The rearrangement links TRBV24-1 to TRBJ2-2, with TRBD2 identical over 8 bases. Germline V gene sequence: CDR1 KGHDR, CDR2 SFDVKD. J lost 7 bases, V lost 9 bases, and 6 bases had no gene match. The length of the CDR3 is 13 residues. The CDR3 spells CATGLAGSGELFF. Here the CDR3 DNA reads TGTGCCACCGGACTAGCAGGCAGCGGGGAGCTGTTTTTT.

The table lists this clonotype with many counts. This chain uses TRBV10-1 with TRBJ2-7, with D possibly being TRBD2 (5 bases). Trimming shortened V by 5 bases and J by 0 bases, and 17 bases separated the two germline ends. Looked up from germline, CDR1 is WNHNN and CDR2 is SYGVQD (reference sequence). The CDR3 is made up of 16 amino acids. This CDR3 reads CASSPTGVSSSYEQYF. Written as DNA, the CDR3 is TGCGCCAGCAGTCCTACCGGGGTCTCGAGCTCCTACGAGCAGTACTTC.

This sequence joins TRBV5-4 and TRBJ1-5; TRBD1 matches at 8 bases. CDR3 size: 13 residues. Germline V gives CDR1 SGHNT, CDR2 YYREEE (reference sequence). With V trimmed by 5 bases and J by 9 bases, 7 bases remained unmatched. The CDR3 sequence is CASSTGQGRPQHF. CDR3 bases: TGTGCCAGCAGTACCGGACAGGGCCGGCCCCAGCATTTT.

The chain joins TRBV30 to TRBJ2-5; 11 bases fit TRBD1. This CDR3 comprises 14 residues. Germline V gene lookup returns CDR1 GTSNPN and CDR2 SVGIG (reference sequence). J was trimmed by 1 base and V by 5 bases; bases with no gene match: 3. CDR3 coding DNA: TGTGCCTGGGGGGGGACAGGGGGCCAAGAGACCCAGTACTTC. As protein: CAWGGTGGQETQYF.

The CDR3 DNA sequence: TGTGCCAGCAGTTTTCCCGGCCAGGGGCCCTACAATGAGCAGTTCTTC. Its protein is CASSFPGQGPYNEQFF. The chain carries TRBV28 and TRBJ2-1, with a tentative D call TRBD1 (6 bases). From germline, CDR1 is MDHEN and CDR2 SYDVKM. Trimming left V 3 bases short and J 2 bases short, with 14 bases between. CDR3 length: 16 residues.

This rearrangement joins TRBV3-1 to TRBJ2-1, with 8 bases lining up with TRBD2. This CDR3 has 22 amino acids. J was trimmed by 8 bases and V by 5 bases; bases with no gene match: 32. The germline gives CDR1 LGHDT, CDR2 YNNKEL (reference sequence). The CDR3 DNA sequence: TGTGCCAGCAGCAAGGATAAAAGCGGGAGAAGTTTGAGTCTAGTTATCACGCATGAGCAGTTCTTC. Amino acids: CASSKDKSGRSLSLVITHEQFF.

This clonotype was counted a few times. The chain joins TRBV20-1 to TRBJ1-1, with D perhaps TRBD1 (6 bases). V lost 4 bases, J lost 5 bases, and 8 bases lay in between. This CDR3 region has 11 residues. Germline CDR1 is DFQATT and CDR2 is SNEGSKA (reference sequence). The CDR3 region is CSATGETEAFF. As DNA, the CDR3 is TGCAGTGCTACAGGGGAAACTGAAGCTTTCTTT.

This chain uses TRBV20-1 with TRBJ2-3; 8 bases are a match to TRBD2. Looked up from germline, CDR1 is DFQATT and CDR2 is SNEGSKA (reference sequence). Trimming took 6 bases from V and 5 from J; bases not matched to a gene: 10. The CDR3 is made up of 14 amino acids. The CDR3 loop reads CSASARGGGDTQYF. DNA for the CDR3: TGCAGTGCAAGTGCCCGGGGGGGCGGAGATACGCAGTATTTT.

The chain is built from TRBV4-2 and TRBJ2-7; TRBD2 might be the D (6 bases). Germline CDR1 is LGHNA and CDR2 is YNFKEQ. V lost 0 bases and J 4 bases, leaving 16 bases between the germline ends. This CDR3 has 16 residues. The DNA for the CDR3 is TGTGCCAGCAGCCAAGAAGGGTGGCGGGGAGGATACGAGCAGTACTTC. Translation: CASSQEGWRGGYEQYF.

The rearrangement links TRBV20-1 to TRBJ2-1; 8 bases fit TRBD2. CDR1 is DFQATT and CDR2 is SNEGSKA in the germline V gene (reference sequence). The ends lost 0 bases at V and 5 bases at J; junction bases unmatched: 12. This CDR3 has 17 amino acids. In DNA, the CDR3 is TGCAGTGCTAGAGATGAGGTAGCGGGGCTCCCAGACAATGAGCAGTTCTTC. Its protein product is CSARDEVAGLPDNEQFF.

This clonotype was recorded a few times. The chain links TRBV5-1 to TRBJ2-2; D may be TRBD1 (5 bases). V shed 6 bases and J shed 1 base, with 10 bases lying between them. CDR1 is SGHRS and CDR2 is YFSETQ in the germline V gene. The CDR3 is 14 amino acids. CDR3 nucleotides: TGCGCCAGCAACTCCGGACAGAACACCGGGGAGCTGTTTTTT. Its translation is CASNSGQNTGELFF.

V gene TRBV9 combines with J gene TRBJ2-1; D unclear. V was cut by 3 bases and J by 10 bases, with 20 bases left in between. Germline V gene data show CDR1 as SGDLS and CDR2 as YYNGEE. The CDR3 length is 15 residues. The CDR3 loop reads CASSGGDSYNSEQFF. CDR3 bases: TGTGCCAGCAGCGGAGGTGACTCATACAACTCAGAGCAGTTCTTC.

The chain links TRBV4-3 to TRBJ2-3; no firm D call. V lost 0 bases and J 2 bases, leaving 9 bases between the germline ends. Germline CDR1 reads LGHNA; CDR2 reads YSLEER. The CDR3 is 15 residues long. The CDR3 region is CASSQDSRTTDTQYF. The DNA of the CDR3 is TGCGCCAGCAGCCAAGATAGCAGGACCACAGATACGCAGTATTTT.

This clonotype was recorded a few times. CDR3 sequence reads: CASSQGGLAGSYEQYF. CDR3 coding DNA: TGCGCCAGCAGCCAAGGGGGACTAGCGGGCTCCTACGAGCAGTACTTC. The V call is TRBV4-1, the J call TRBJ2-7, with 12 bases matching TRBD2. V lost 1 base, J lost 0 bases, and 1 base stayed unmatched. Germline V gives CDR1 MGHRA, CDR2 YSYEKL. The CDR3 runs to 16 residues.

V gene TRBV2 combines with J gene TRBJ2-7; no reliable D call. Per the germline V gene, CDR1 is SNHLY and CDR2 is FYNNEI. This CDR3 comprises 14 residues. Between the trimmed V and J ends, which lost 3 bases and 4 bases, there was a span of 13 bases. The CDR3 bases are TGTGCCAGCAGTGATCTCGACGGGCCTTACGAGCAGTACTTC. Translated, it gives CASSDLDGPYEQYF.

The genes are TRBV20-1 and TRBJ2-3; D is tentatively TRBD1 or TRBD2 (6 bases each). CDR1 is DFQATT, CDR2 SNEGSKA, per germline (reference sequence). The length of the CDR3 is 16 residues. V was cut by 6 bases and J by 2 bases, with 21 bases left in between. The CDR3 DNA reads as TGCAGTGCCACCACCACGGGGGCGTGGATCACAGATACGCAGTATTTT. Encoded protein: CSATTTGAWITDTQYF.

This clonotype has a count of ten or more. V usage is TRBV29-1 and J usage is TRBJ2-1; 14 bases fit TRBD2. V shed 5 bases, J shed 7 bases, and the junction held 7 bases outside the gene matches. This CDR3 comprises 15 residues. Per the germline V gene, CDR1 is SQVTM and CDR2 is ANQGSEA. CDR3 region: CSVKGLAGERNEQFF. The CDR3 nucleotides are TGCAGCGTTAAGGGACTAGCGGGAGAGAGGAATGAGCAGTTCTTC.

The rearrangement uses TRBV4-3 and TRBJ1-1, with D possibly matching TRBD1 (5 bases). V was pared by 4 bases and J by 4 bases, with 10 bases between. Germline V lookup: CDR1 LGHNA, CDR2 YSLEER. This CDR3 is 13 amino acids long. CDR3 loop: CASSPGYGTEAFF. The DNA of the CDR3 is TGCGCCAGCAGCCCAGGGTACGGCACTGAAGCTTTCTTT.

J is TRBJ2-7 and V is TRBV3-1, with 9 bases identical to TRBD2. Trimming cost V 4 bases and J 3 bases; bases outside gene matches: 4. Germline V gene data show CDR1 as LGHDT and CDR2 as YNNKEL (reference sequence). CDR3 length equals 14 residues. The CDR3 here is CASSPREGLYEQYF. For the CDR3, the DNA is TGTGCCAGCAGCCCGCGGGAGGGCCTCTACGAGCAGTACTTC.

This clonotype was seen more than once but under ten times. This chain links TRBV7-8 with TRBJ1-5, with no clear D. V lost 3 bases and J lost 0, with 9 bases in between. This CDR3 comprises 15 residues. Germline V gives CDR1 SGHVS, CDR2 FQNEAQ. The CDR3: CASSFADYSNQPQHF. The CDR3 region has the DNA TGTGCCAGCAGCTTCGCCGATTATAGCAATCAGCCCCAGCATTTT.

This clonotype was detected ten times or more. This rearrangement joins TRBV5-1 to TRBJ2-3; D gene uncertain. V was pared by 4 bases and J by 2 bases, with 8 bases between. This CDR3 has 13 amino acids. Germline CDR1 is SGHRS and CDR2 is YFSETQ. CDR3 nucleotides: TGCGCCAGCAGCACCGACCCCACAGATACGCAGTATTTT. It yields the protein CASSTDPTDTQYF.

V gene TRBV28 combines with J gene TRBJ2-3; D is undetermined. CDR1 is MDHEN and CDR2 is SYDVKM in the germline V gene. With 3 bases removed from V and 0 bases from J, the gap between germline ends came to 13 bases. CDR3 length: 16 residues. CDR3 bases: TGTGCCAGCAGTTTCGGTTTTTCTAGTAGCACAGATACGCAGTATTTT. This translates into CASSFGFSSSTDTQYF.

This clonotype was counted many times. The genes are TRBV12-3 or TRBV12-4 and TRBJ2-1; TRBD2 matches at 9 bases. This CDR3 has 21 amino acids. V lost 3 bases, J lost 8 bases, and 26 bases stayed unmatched. In DNA form, the CDR3 reads TGTGCCAGCAGTTTCCCGGCCAATAGGGGCGGGGGGGCCGTTCGAAACTATGAGCAGTTCTTC. It yields the protein CASSFPANRGGGAVRNYEQFF.